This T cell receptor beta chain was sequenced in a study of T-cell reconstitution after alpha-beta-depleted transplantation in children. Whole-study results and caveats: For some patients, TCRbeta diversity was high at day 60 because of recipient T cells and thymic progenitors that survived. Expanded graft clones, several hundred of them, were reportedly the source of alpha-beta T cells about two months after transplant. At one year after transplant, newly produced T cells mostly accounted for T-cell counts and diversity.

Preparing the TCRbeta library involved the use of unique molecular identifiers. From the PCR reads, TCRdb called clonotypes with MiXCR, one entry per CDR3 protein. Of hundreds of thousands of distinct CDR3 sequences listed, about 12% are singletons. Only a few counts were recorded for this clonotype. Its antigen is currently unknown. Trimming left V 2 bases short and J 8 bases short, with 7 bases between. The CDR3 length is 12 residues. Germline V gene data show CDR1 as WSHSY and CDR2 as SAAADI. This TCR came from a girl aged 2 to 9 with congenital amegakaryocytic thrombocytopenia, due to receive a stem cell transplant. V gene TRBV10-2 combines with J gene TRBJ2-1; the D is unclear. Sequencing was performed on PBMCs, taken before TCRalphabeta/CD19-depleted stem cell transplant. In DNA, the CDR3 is TGCGCCAGCAGTGAGATGCTTCATGAGCAGTTCTTC. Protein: CASSEMLHEQFF.